This T cell receptor (beta chain) was sequenced in a study of CD8+CD57+ T cells in acquired aplastic anemia. Regarding this clonotype: Its specificity is not known.

Researchers used genomic DNA as the template to profile TCR beta VDJ and CDR3. One entry per CDR3 protein results from TCRdb running MiXCR on the reads. The sample records about 160,000 distinct CDR3 sequences, around 40% being singletons. There are 15 residues in the CDR3. V lost 3 bases, J lost 3 bases, and 12 bases lay in between. From germline, CDR1 is ENHRY and CDR2 SYGVKD. Study outcomes and limitations: No significant difference in CD8+ Simpson's diversity was found between patients and controls. Researchers report that fewer than 35 CD8+ CDR3 sequences appeared in both patients and controls.

The clonotype was recovered from a human donor in good health. What was sequenced was sorted CD4+, CD8+, or CD8+CD57+ T cells (not recorded which) from PBMCs. V is TRBV10-3 and J is TRBJ1-5; D gene ambiguous. CDR3 residues: CAISDGRSDNQPQHF. The DNA for the CDR3 is TGTGCCATCAGTGATGGCAGGTCTGACAATCAGCCCCAGCATTTT.